The 19 T cell receptor beta chains presented below share a single source sample, sequenced in a study of blood T cell repertoires in COVID-19. Repertoires were generated with immunoSEQ multiplex PCR, while TCRdb's copy carries only in-frame clones and drops some. The sample holds about 120,000 clones, about 83% seen once. Sequencing was done on a sample of peripheral blood. These receptors all come from an elderly man with active or convalescent COVID-19.

This clone was detected a few times. The CDR3 loop reads CAWGQGHLSEQYF. As DNA, the CDR3 is TGTGCCTGGGGACAGGGCCACCTCTCCGAGCAGTACTTC. V and J are TRBV30 and TRBJ2-7; 8 nucleotides match TRBD1. Germline assignment: CDR1 GTSNPN and CDR2 SVGIG (reference sequence). The CDR3 length is 13 residues. Losses at the gene ends were 5 bases for V and 6 bases for J; bases not matched to a gene: 9.

The chain has TRBV5-4 and TRBJ2-3; D gene unclear. Germline V gives CDR1 SGHNT, CDR2 YYREEE (reference sequence). This CDR3 region has 12 residues. The V end lost 4 bases, the J end lost 0 bases, and 3 bases lay between the germline ends. The CDR3 nucleotides read TGTGCCAGCAGCCCGAGCACAGATACGCAGTATTTT. This translates into CASSPSTDTQYF.

The chain carries TRBV29-1 and TRBJ2-3, with 8 bases that match TRBD1. V gave up 3 bases and J gave up 3 bases; unmatched junction bases: 5. The CDR3 covers 14 residues. Germline V CDR1 and CDR2: SQVTM, ANQGSEA. The CDR3 DNA follows: TGCAGCGTTGATTTGACAGGGGCGACAGATACGCAGTATTTT. It codes for CSVDLTGATDTQYF.

CDR3 DNA: TGCGCCAGCAGCTTGGAGTCAGACACTGAAGCTTTCTTT. As protein: CASSLESDTEAFF. The chain uses TRBV5-1 and TRBJ1-1; D uncertain. Germline values: CDR1 SGHRS, CDR2 YFSETQ. V was trimmed by 0 bases and J by 3 bases, leaving 6 bases between them. This CDR3 contains 13 residues.

This chain uses TRBV5-1 with TRBJ2-1; possibly TRBD1 for D (5 bases). From germline, CDR1 is SGHRS and CDR2 YFSETQ. Trimming took 4 bases from V and 15 from J, leaving 20 bases between them. This CDR3 is 13 amino acids long. CDR3 loop: CASSEASGPNLFF. CDR3 coding DNA: TGCGCCAGCAGCGAGGCCTCAGGGCCAAATCTGTTCTTC. Variable domain in full (rest from reference TRBV5-1 and TRBJ2-1): KAGVTQTPRYLIKTRGQQVTLSCSPISGHRSVSWYQQTPGQGLQFLFEYFSETQRNKGNFPGRFSGRQFSNSRSEMNVSTLELGDSALYLCASSEASGPNLFFGPGTRLTVL.

This clone was counted a few times. The chain has TRBV25-1 and TRBJ1-6; 7 bases are a match to TRBD1. Trimming cost V 4 bases and J 19 bases; bases outside gene matches: 10. The germline CDR1 and CDR2 sequences are MGHDK and SYGVNS. The CDR3 is 12 amino acids. The CDR3 protein is CASSGQGPNRHF. In DNA, the CDR3 is TGTGCCAGCAGTGGACAGGGTCCCAATCGGCACTTT.

The chain links TRBV10-3 to TRBJ2-7, with 7 positions matching TRBD1. CDR1 ENHRY and CDR2 SYGVKD come from the germline V gene. The CDR3 is 14 residues long. Losses at the gene ends were 6 bases for V and 2 bases for J; bases not matched to a gene: 7. The DNA of the CDR3 is TGTGCCATCAGGGCCGGGACAGACCCCTACGAGCAGTACTTC. Amino acids: CAIRAGTDPYEQYF.

The chain combines TRBV2 with TRBJ1-1; D call uncertain. CDR3 length: 15 amino acids. Germline assignment: CDR1 SNHLY and CDR2 FYNNEI. With 1 base removed from V and 0 bases from J, the gap between germline ends came to 9 bases. The DNA for the CDR3 is TGTGCCAGCAGTGAAGACAGTTCTCTGAACACTGAAGCTTTCTTT. It is translated as CASSEDSSLNTEAFF.

CDR3 amino acids: CASSGQGDNSPLHF. The CDR3 DNA reads as TGTGCCAGCAGCGGGCAGGGGGATAATTCACCCCTCCACTTT. The chain has TRBV2 and TRBJ1-6; the match to TRBD1 covers 7 bases. Germline trimming cut 6 bases from V and 5 bases from J; bases unmatched to any gene: 4. Looked up from germline, CDR1 is SNHLY and CDR2 is FYNNEI. The CDR3 loop spans 14 amino acids.

The rearrangement uses TRBV5-5 and TRBJ2-7, with 12 bases matching TRBD1. Trimming at V came to 3 bases and at J to 6 bases, leaving 10 bases not matched to a gene. The CDR3 loop spans 16 amino acids. Germline lookup yields CDR1 SGHKS and CDR2 YYEKEE (reference sequence). CDR3 loop: CASSSGTGGAVFEQYF. DNA of the CDR3: TGTGCCAGCAGCTCAGGGACAGGGGGCGCGGTGTTCGAGCAGTACTTC.

The chain joins TRBV6-1 to TRBJ2-1; TRBD2 agrees at 12 bases. Losses at the gene ends were 0 bases for V and 10 bases for J; bases not matched to a gene: 7. Germline values: CDR1 MNHNS, CDR2 SASEGT. This CDR3 comprises 16 residues. The CDR3 DNA reads as TGTGCCAGCAGTGAAGCGGCTGAACTAGCGGGGGGCGAGCAGTTCTTC. Residues: CASSEAAELAGGEQFF.

With respect to this clone: This sample includes further DNA sequences coding for the same CDR3. The V and J genes are TRBV6-5 and TRBJ1-5; TRBD1 matches at 8 bases. The length of the CDR3 is 13 residues. The J segment lost 6 bases and the V segment lost 5 bases, leaving 3 bases of the junction unmatched. Germline V lookup: CDR1 MNHEY, CDR2 SVGAGI. The CDR3 protein is CASSTGGGQPQHF. The CDR3 nucleotides read TGTGCCAGCAGTACAGGGGGAGGTCAGCCCCAGCATTTT.

This chain joins TRBV6-5 and TRBJ1-4; 9 bases map to TRBD1. V dropped 7 bases and J dropped 5; count of bases not matched to a gene: 5. The CDR3 contains 14 residues. Germline V gene data show CDR1 as MNHEY and CDR2 as SVGAGI. The CDR3 sequence is CASTLTGGNEKLFF. The DNA of the CDR3 is TGTGCCAGCACCCTGACAGGGGGAAATGAAAAACTGTTTTTT.

This chain uses TRBV7-9 with TRBJ2-3; 8 nucleotides align to TRBD1. With 5 bases clipped from V and 3 bases from J, the junction kept 4 bases outside the gene matches. Germline CDR1 reads SEHNR; CDR2 reads FQNEAQ (reference sequence). The CDR3 has 14 amino acids. The CDR3 nucleotides read TGTGCCAGCAGCCTCCGACAGGGGACAGATACGCAGTATTTT. Amino acids: CASSLRQGTDTQYF.

The genes are TRBV7-2 and TRBJ2-5; 8 bases map to TRBD2. V lost 4 bases to trimming and J lost 5 bases; unmatched junction nucleotides: 6. The CDR3 has 14 amino acids. The germline V gene has CDR1 SGHTA and CDR2 FQGNSA. CDR3 in DNA: TGTGCCAGCAGCTCTCGGGGGGGCCCGGAGACCCAGTACTTC. This sequence encodes CASSSRGGPETQYF.

V and J are TRBV7-2 and TRBJ1-6; TRBD1 might be the D (5 bases). The CDR3 spans 14 residues. Germline V CDR1 and CDR2: SGHTA, FQGNSA. V was trimmed by 4 bases and J by 4 bases, leaving 8 bases between them. The CDR3 sequence is CASSSQGYNSPLHF. The CDR3 DNA sequence: TGTGCCAGCAGCTCTCAGGGTTATAATTCACCCCTCCACTTT.

V gene TRBV4-3 combines with J gene TRBJ1-2, with D perhaps TRBD1 (6 bases). The germline V gene encodes CDR1 LGHNA and CDR2 YSLEER. The germline V and J ends were trimmed by 0 bases and 1 base, with 18 bases remaining between them. The CDR3 has 18 residues. In DNA, the CDR3 is TGCGCCAGCAGCCAAGAAGGAGGCAGGGGAAGGGGTAACTATGGCTACACCTTC. Translating gives CASSQEGGRGRGNYGYTF.

This chain uses TRBV10-3 with TRBJ2-3; D might be TRBD2 (6 bases). The CDR3 totals 15 residues. Germline lookup yields CDR1 ENHRY and CDR2 SYGVKD. The V and J ends lost 8 bases and 1 base respectively, with 16 bases between them. The CDR3 here is CAIGTVTGGTDTQYF. CDR3 sequence (DNA): TGTGCCATCGGGACGGTCACGGGAGGCACAGATACGCAGTATTTT.

The chain has TRBV9 and TRBJ1-5; TRBD1 matches at 12 bases. The CDR3 length is 16 residues. The trim removed 4 bases at V and 7 bases at J, leaving 9 bases unmatched. The germline V gene has CDR1 SGDLS and CDR2 YYNGEE. This CDR3 is CASSPGTGGAEQPQHF. For the CDR3, the DNA is TGTGCCAGCAGCCCCGGGACAGGGGGCGCGGAACAGCCCCAGCATTTT.